The entry below describes one TCR beta chain. As yet, its antigen is unknown. The CDR3 has 9 amino acids. Germline loops: CDR1 SGHVS, CDR2 FQNEAQ. It was CD45RO-negative cells, positively selected for CCR7, that made up naive CD8 cells, with terminally differentiated effector memory CD45RA+ cells excluded. Only in-frame clones appear in the TCRdb table, and some are missing; sequencing was by immunoSEQ multiplex PCR. The sample lists about 1,900,000 clones; roughly 94% were seen once. This record belongs to a study of shared clonotypes between healthy human individuals. On the study more broadly: Three plates each covered CD4 naive and memory; CD8 naive two, CD8 memory one.

Notes on the study in general: The sharing of 4.5% to 5.5% of naive CD4 clonotypes was seen across several donors. As a rule, naive subsets had a larger estimated richness than memory subsets.

The source material was naive CD8+ T cells sorted from blood. The V and J genes are TRBV7-8 and TRBJ2-3; no reliable D call. This TCR was recovered from a man younger than 35 in good health. In nucleotides, the CDR3 is TGTGGAGAGGCAGATACGCAGTATTTT. This codes for CGEADTQYF.